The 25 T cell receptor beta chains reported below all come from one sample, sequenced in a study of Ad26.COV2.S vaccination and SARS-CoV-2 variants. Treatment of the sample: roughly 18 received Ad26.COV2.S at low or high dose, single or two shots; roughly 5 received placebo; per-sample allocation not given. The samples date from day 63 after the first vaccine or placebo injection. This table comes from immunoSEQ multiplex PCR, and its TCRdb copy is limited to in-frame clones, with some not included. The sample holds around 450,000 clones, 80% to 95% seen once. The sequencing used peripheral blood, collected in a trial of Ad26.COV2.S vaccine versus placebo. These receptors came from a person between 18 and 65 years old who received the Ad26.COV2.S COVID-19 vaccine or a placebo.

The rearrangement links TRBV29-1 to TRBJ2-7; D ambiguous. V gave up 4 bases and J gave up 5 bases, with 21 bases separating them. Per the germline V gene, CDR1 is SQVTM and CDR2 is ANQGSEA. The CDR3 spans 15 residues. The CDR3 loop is CSVAGLLHTWNEQYF. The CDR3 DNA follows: TGCAGCGTTGCTGGTTTATTACATACGTGGAACGAGCAGTACTTC.

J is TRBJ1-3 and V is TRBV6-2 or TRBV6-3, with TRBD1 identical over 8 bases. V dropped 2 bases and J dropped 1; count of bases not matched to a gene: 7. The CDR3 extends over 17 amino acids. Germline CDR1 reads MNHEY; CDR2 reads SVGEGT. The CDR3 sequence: CASSYVPGQVSGNTIYF. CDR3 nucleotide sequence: TGTGCCAGCAGTTACGTTCCGGGACAGGTGTCTGGAAACACCATATATTTT.

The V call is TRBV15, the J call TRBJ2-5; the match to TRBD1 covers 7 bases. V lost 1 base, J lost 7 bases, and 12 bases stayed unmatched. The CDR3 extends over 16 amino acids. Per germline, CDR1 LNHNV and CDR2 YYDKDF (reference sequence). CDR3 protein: CATSRGGGAGPGTQYF. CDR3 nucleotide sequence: TGTGCCACCAGCAGAGGAGGGGGCGCGGGCCCCGGGACCCAGTACTTC.

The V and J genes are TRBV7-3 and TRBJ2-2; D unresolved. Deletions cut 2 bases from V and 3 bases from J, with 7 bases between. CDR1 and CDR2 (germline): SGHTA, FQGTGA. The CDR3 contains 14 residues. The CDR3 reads CASSLSRDTGELFF. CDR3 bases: TGTGCCAGCAGCTTATCAAGGGACACCGGGGAGCTGTTTTTT.

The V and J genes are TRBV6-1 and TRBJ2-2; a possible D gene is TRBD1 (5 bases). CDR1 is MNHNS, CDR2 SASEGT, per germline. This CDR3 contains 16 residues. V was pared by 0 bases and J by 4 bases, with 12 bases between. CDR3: CASSEAGIGVTGELFF. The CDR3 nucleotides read TGTGCCAGCAGTGAAGCGGGCATAGGGGTCACCGGGGAGCTGTTTTTT.

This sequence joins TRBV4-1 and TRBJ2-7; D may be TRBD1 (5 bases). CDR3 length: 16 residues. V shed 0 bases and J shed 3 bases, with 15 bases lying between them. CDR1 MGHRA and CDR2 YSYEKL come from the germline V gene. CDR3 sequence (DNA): TGCGCCAGCAGCCAAGAATCAAGGACACCTCTCTACGAGCAGTACTTC. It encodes CASSQESRTPLYEQYF.

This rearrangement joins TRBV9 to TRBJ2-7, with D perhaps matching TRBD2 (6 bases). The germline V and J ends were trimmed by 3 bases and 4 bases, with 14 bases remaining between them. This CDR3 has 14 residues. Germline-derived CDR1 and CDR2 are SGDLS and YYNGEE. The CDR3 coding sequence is TGTGCCAGCAGCGGAGGGGACGGGAGTTACGAGCAGTACTTC. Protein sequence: CASSGGDGSYEQYF. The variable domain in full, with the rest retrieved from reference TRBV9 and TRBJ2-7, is DSGVTQTPKHLITATGQRVTLRCSPRSGDLSVYWYQQSLDQGLQFLIQYYNGEERAKGNILERFSAQQFPDLHSELNLSSLELGDSALYFCASSGGDGSYEQYFGPGTRLTVT.

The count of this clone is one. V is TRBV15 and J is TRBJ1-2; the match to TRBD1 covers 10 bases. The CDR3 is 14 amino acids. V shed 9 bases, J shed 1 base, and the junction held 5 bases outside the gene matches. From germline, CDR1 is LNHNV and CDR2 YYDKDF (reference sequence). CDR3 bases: TGTGCCACGGGGCGGGACAGGGGTAACTATGGCTACACCTTC. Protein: CATGRDRGNYGYTF.

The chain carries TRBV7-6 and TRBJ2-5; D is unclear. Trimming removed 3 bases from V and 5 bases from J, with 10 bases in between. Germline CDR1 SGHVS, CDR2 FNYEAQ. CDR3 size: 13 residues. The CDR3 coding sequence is TGTGCCAGCAGCTTGAGGTTCGGGGAGACCCAGTACTTC. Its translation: CASSLRFGETQYF.

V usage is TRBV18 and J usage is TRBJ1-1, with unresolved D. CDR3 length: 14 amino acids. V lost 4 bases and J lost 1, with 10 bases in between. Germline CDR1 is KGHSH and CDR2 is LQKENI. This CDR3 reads CASSLRQANTEAFF. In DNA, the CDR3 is TGTGCCAGCTCACTGAGGCAGGCGAACACTGAAGCTTTCTTT.

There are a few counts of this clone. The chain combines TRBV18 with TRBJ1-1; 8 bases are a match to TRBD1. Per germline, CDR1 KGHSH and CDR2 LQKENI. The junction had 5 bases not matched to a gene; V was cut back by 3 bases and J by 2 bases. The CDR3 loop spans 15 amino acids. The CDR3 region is CASSPRTGSNTEAFF. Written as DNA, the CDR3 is TGTGCCAGCTCACCTAGGACAGGGAGCAACACTGAAGCTTTCTTT.

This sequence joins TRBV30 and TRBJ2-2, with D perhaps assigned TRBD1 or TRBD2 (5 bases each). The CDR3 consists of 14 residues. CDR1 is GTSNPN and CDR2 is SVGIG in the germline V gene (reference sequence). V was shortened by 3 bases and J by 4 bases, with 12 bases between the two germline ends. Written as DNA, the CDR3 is TGTGCCTGGAGGCTGGCTGGGGGCACCGGGGAGCTGTTTTTT. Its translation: CAWRLAGGTGELFF.

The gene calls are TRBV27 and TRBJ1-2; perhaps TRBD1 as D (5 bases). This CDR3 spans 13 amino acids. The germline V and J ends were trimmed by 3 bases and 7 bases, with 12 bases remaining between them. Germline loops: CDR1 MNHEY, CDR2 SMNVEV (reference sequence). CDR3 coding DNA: TGTGCCAGCAGTTTTGTGGGGGTGGGTGGCTACACCTTC. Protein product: CASSFVGVGGYTF.

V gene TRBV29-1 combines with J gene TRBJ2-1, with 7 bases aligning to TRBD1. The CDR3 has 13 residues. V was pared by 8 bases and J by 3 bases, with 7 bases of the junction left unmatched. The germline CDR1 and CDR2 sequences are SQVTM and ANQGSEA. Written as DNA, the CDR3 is TGCAGCTTTTTGACAGGGTACTACAATGAGCAGTTCTTC. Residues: CSFLTGYYNEQFF.

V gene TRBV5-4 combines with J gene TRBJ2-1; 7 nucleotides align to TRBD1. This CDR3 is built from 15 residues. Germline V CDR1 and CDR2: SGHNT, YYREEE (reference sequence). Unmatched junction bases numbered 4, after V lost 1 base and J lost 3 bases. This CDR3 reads CASSLSTGDYNEQFF. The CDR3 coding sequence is TGTGCCAGCAGCTTGTCAACAGGGGACTACAATGAGCAGTTCTTC.

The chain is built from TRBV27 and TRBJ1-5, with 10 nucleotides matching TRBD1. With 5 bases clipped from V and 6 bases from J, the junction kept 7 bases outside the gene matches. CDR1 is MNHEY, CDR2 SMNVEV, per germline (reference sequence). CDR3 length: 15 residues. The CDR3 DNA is TGTGCCAGCAGTCCGGGACAGGGGATGGGTCAGCCCCAGCATTTT. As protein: CASSPGQGMGQPQHF.

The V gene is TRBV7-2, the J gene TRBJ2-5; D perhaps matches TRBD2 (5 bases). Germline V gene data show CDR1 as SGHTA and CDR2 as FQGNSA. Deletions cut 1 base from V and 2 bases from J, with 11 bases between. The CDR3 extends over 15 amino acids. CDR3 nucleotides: TGTGCCAGCAGCTTAGATCGGGGTCGACAAGAGACCCAGTACTTC. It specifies CASSLDRGRQETQYF.

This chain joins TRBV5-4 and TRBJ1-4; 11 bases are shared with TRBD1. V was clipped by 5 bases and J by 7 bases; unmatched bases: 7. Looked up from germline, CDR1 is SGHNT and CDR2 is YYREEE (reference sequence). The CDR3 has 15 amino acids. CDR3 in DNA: TGTGCCAGCAGTTTTGGACAGGGGGCCGGTGAAAAACTGTTTTTT. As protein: CASSFGQGAGEKLFF.

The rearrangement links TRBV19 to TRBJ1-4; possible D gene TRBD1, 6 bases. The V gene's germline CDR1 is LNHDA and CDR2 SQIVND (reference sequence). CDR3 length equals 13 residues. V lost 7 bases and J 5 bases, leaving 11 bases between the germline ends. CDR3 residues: CASTYGQNEKLFF. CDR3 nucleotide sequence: TGTGCCAGTACCTACGGACAGAATGAAAAACTGTTTTTT.

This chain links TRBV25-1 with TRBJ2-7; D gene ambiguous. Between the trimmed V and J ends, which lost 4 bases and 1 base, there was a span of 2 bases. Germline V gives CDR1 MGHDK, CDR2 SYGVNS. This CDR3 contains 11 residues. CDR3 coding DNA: TGTGCCAGCAGTGCATCCTACGAGCAGTACTTC. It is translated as CASSASYEQYF.

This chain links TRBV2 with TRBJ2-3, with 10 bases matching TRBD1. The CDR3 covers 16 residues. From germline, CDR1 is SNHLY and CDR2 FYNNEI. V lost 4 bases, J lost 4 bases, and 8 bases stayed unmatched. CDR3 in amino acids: CASSALGQGGADTQYF. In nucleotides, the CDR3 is TGTGCCAGCAGTGCATTAGGACAGGGGGGGGCAGATACGCAGTATTTT. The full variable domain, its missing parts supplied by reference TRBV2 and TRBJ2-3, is EPEVTQTPSHQVTQMGQEVILRCVPISNHLYFYWYRQILGQKVEFLVSFYNNEISEKSEIFDDQFSVERPDGSNFTLKIRSTKLEDSAMYFCASSALGQGGADTQYFGPGTRLTVL.

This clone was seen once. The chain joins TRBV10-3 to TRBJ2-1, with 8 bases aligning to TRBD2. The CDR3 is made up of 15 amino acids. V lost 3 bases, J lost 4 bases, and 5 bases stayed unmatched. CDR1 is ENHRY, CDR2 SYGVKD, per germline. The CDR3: CAISDFTSGYNEQFF. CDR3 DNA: TGTGCCATCAGTGACTTCACTAGCGGTTACAATGAGCAGTTCTTC.

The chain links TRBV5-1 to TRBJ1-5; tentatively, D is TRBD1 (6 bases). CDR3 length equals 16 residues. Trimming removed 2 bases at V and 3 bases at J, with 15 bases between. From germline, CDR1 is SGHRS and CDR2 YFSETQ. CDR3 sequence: CASSLLPGTNNQPQHF. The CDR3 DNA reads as TGCGCCAGCAGCTTACTTCCGGGGACAAACAATCAGCCCCAGCATTTT.

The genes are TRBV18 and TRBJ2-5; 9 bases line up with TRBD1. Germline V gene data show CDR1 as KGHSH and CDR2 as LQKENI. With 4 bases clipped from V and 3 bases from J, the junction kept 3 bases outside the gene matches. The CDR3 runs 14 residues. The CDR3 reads CASSRGTGKETQYF. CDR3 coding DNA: TGTGCCAGCTCACGGGGGACAGGGAAAGAGACCCAGTACTTC. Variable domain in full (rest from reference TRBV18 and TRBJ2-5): NAGVMQNPRHLVRRRGQEARLRCSPMKGHSHVYWYRQLPEEGLKFMVYLQKENIIDESGMPKERFSAEFPKEGPSILRIQQVVRGDSAAYFCASSRGTGKETQYFGPGTRLLVL.

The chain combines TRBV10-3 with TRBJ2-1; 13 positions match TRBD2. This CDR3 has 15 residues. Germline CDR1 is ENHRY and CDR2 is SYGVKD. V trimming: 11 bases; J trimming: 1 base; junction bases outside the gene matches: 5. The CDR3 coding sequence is TGTGCCGCCGGACTAGCGGGAGAGTCCTACAATGAGCAGTTCTTC. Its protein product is CAAGLAGESYNEQFF.